The source of this TCR beta chain is a study of cytomegalovirus exposure and HLA in healthy donors. General study points: Per a prior analysis, the majority of TCR beta V segments were productive roughly 87% or roughly 30% of the time. The study put some 160 TCR beta chains on its list as cytomegalovirus-associated.

On this clone itself: Its antigen is still unknown.

The CDR3 contains 15 residues. The ends lost 8 bases at V and 6 bases at J; junction bases unmatched: 14. Germline lookup yields CDR1 LNHDA and CDR2 SQIVND (reference sequence). PCR involved 60 Vbeta and 13 Jbeta primers. The method was immunoSEQ multiplex PCR; TCRdb's version includes in-frame clones alone and lacks a portion of them. The profile shows approximately 88,000 clones, 60% to 80% of them singletons. The receptor was derived from a man in his sixties in good health and CMV-seronegative. Sequenced: PBMCs. The V call is TRBV19, the J call TRBJ1-2; 8 bases line up with TRBD1. CDR3 DNA: TGTGCCAGTCGGGCCGCAGGGGGCGAGGAAGATGGCTACACCTTC. Its translation is CASRAAGGEEDGYTF.